The T cell receptor (beta chain) described here comes from a study of monozygotic twins with cystic fibrosis (dated by TCRdb to about 2021). With respect to the entire study: Barcoded libraries were made from roughly 2.7 micrograms of fragmented DNA using approximately 14 PCR cycles. Made up mostly of children and adolescents, the cohort included ten female and six male twin pairs ranging in age from about 2.0 to 40 years, with a median of about 9 years. To gauge how much genetics shapes V and J gene usage, the researchers compared TCR beta repertoires both within and across 16 monozygotic twin pairs who have cystic fibrosis. On the day of blood sampling, twins were ranked among 1,060 cohort participants for weight-for-height and for FEVPerc (FEV1 disease centile). Data for three of the twin pairs had already been reported earlier in a different context.

TCR beta CDR3 regions were amplified by multiplex PCR using the immunoSEQ immune profiling system, following the manufacturer's instructions. An Illumina NextSeq system was used for sequencing. On the authors' methods: Sequence data were processed on the immunoSEQ Analyzer platform, and clonality was computed as the square root of Simpson's index of productive rearrangements. Similarity in V and J usage was measured by Jensen-Shannon distance, and OLGA was used to compute CDR3 generation probabilities. The immuneACCESS database (August 2020) and VDJdb (December 2020) were searched for shared CDR3 sequences. The source is immuneACCESS, and TCRdb retained only in-frame sequences with V and J called. Part of the clones is not carried over; for the studies checked, unresolved V genes explain less than half of this, and the remainder is unexplained. D and trimming were read from the DNA, whereas the V and J calls and clone size are those reported in that table. Within this sample are tens of thousands of clones, with over 75% of them counted one time only. Of the sample, 0.45% to 0.65% is held by the ten largest clones.

Here is what the overall study found, with its caveats: The cohort was small, and no association was found between shared CDR3 numbers and age, concordance or disease severity. Simpson clonality was found to be generally low (median 0.0095), suggesting a naive-dominated repertoire, although higher clonality was observed in the most severely affected patients. V gene usage was most similar to the co-twin for 13 of 16 pairs, and J usage for 8 of 16 pairs, suggesting genetic constraints. Monozygotic CF twin pairs shared significantly more nucleotide-identical clonotypes within each pair than unrelated CF individuals shared with one another (P = 0.000026, Mann-Whitney).

The twin pairs came from the European Cystic Fibrosis Twin and Sibling Study Cohort, a cohort that recruited patients from over a hundred CF clinics across 14 European countries. Both zygosity and CFTR genotype were checked in-house, and zygosity was tested with multiplex PCR across nine short tandem repeat loci. Each twin gave a peripheral blood sample, and clinical parameters were documented on that same day of blood sampling. Phenol/chloroform extraction was used to isolate genomic DNA from peripheral blood cells, and the DNA was then kept in TE buffer at 4 degrees C. As regards this clone: Its antigen remains unidentified. No base-level quality is on record; no much larger clone is a single base apart.

The sequencing sample was made of blood. This sequence was found in a girl under 10 years old with cystic fibrosis.

The CDR3 has the sequence CASSHRNSYEQYF. The DNA sequence reads TGTGCCAGCAGTCACAGGAACTCCTACGAGCAGTACTTC. In this chain, TRBV6-5 is recombined with TRBJ2-7, with TRBD1 as a weak D call on 5 bases. CDR1 and CDR2, looked up from the germline V gene, are MNHEY and SVGAGI. From its cysteine to its phenylalanine, the CDR3 spans 13 amino acids. Solely the CDR3 DNA is kept, with 39 bases framed from the first base. V lost 5 bases and J lost 0 bases; the stretch between them is 8 bases long.